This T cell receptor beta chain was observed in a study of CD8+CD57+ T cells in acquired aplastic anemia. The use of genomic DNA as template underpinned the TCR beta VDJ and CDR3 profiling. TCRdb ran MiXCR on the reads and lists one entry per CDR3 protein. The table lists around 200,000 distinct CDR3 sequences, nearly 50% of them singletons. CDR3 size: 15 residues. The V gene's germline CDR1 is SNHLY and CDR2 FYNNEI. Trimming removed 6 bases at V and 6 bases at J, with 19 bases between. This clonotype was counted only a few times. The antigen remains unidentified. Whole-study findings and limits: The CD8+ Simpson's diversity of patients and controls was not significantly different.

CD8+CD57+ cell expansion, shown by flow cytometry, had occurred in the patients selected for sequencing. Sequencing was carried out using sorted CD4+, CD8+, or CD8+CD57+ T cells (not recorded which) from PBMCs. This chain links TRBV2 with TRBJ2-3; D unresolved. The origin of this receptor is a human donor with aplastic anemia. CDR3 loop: CASSQNPRLKDTQYF. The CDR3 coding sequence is TGTGCCAGCAGCCAAAATCCCCGATTAAAGGATACGCAGTATTTT.